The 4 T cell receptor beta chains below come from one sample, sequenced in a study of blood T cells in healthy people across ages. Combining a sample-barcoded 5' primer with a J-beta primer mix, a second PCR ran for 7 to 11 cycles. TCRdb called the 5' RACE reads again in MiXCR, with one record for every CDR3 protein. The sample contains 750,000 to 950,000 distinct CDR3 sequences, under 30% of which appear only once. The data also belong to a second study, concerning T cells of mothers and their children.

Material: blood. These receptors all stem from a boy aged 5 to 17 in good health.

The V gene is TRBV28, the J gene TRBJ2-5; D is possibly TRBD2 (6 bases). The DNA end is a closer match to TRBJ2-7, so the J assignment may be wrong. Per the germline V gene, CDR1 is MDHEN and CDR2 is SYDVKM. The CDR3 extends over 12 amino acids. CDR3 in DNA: TGTGCCTGTGGTGGAGGGTCCTACGAGCAGTACTTC. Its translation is CACGGGSYEQYF.

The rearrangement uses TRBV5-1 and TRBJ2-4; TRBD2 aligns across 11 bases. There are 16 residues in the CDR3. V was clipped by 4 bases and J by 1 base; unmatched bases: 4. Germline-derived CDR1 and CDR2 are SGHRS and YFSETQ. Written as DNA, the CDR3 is TGCGCCAGCAGCCTAGCGGGGGGAGGCGCCAAAAACATTCAGTACTTC. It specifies CASSLAGGGAKNIQYF.

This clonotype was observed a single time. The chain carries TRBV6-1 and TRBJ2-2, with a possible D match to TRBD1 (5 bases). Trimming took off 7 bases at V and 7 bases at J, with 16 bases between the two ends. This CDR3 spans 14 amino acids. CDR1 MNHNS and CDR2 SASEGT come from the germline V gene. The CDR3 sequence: CASKEQAVSGELFF. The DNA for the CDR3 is TGTGCCAGCAAAGAACAGGCGGTTAGCGGGGAGCTGTTTTTT.

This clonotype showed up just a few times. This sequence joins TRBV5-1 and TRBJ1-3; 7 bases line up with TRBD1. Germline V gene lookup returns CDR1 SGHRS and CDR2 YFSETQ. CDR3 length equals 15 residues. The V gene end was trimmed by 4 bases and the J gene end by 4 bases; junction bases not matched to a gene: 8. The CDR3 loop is CASSPTGVDGNTIYF. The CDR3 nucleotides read TGCGCCAGCAGCCCAACAGGGGTCGACGGAAACACCATATATTTT.